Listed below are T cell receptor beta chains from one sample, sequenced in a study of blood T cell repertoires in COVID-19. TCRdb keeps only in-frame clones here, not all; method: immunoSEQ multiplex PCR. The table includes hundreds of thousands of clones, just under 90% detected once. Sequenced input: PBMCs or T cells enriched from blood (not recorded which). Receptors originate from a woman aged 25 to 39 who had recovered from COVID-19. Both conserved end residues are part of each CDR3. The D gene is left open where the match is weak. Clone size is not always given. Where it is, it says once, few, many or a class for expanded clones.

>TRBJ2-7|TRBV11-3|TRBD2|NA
TGTGCCAGCAGCCAAGGACTAGCGAACTGCCTTACTTACGAGCAGTACTTC
CASSQGLANCLTYEQYF
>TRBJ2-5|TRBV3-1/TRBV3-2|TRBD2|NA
TGTGCCAACAGCCGGACTAGCGGGAGTTCTTACCAAGAGACCCAGTACTTC
CANSRTSGSSYQETQYF
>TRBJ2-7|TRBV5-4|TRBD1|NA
TGTGCCAGCAGCCGATTTGGGACAGGACCCTACGAGCAGTACTTC
CASSRFGTGPYEQYF
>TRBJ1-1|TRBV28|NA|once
TGTGCCAGCAAAAAATGGGGCAACACTGAAGCTTTCTTT
CASKKWGNTEAFF
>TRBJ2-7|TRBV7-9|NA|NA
TGTGCCAGCAGCTCTATTTACGAGCAGTACTTC
CASSSIYEQYF
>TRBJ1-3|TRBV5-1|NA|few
TGCGCCAGCAGCCAACAGAGCTTCTCTGGAAACACCATATATTTT
CASSQQSFSGNTIYF
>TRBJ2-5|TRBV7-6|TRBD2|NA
TGTGCCAGCAGCTTAGTAAGGGAGGGTACGGAGACCCAGTACTTC
CASSLVREGTETQYF
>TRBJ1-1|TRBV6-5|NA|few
TGTGCCAGCAGTAATACAGGGCCGCCCACTGAAGCTTTCTTT
CASSNTGPPTEAFF
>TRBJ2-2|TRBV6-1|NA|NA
TGTGCCAGCAGTGAATGGGCTCTGGCATACACCGGGGAGCTGTTTTTT
CASSEWALAYTGELFF
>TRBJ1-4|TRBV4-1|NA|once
TGCGCCAGCAGCCAAGGCCGGACAGCCTCAACTAATGAAAAACTGTTTTTT
CASSQGRTASTNEKLFF